The 25 T cell receptor beta chains presented below share a single source sample, sequenced in a study of blood T cell repertoires in COVID-19. Data came from immunoSEQ multiplex PCR; TCRdb stores just in-frame clones and leaves some out. The data show approximately 270,000 clones, approximately 83% seen once. The sample was PBMCs or T cells enriched from blood (not recorded which). Source of these receptors: a woman between 45 and 60 years old who had recovered from COVID-19.

CDR3 DNA: TGTGCCAGCAGTGAATTCCGACATCTAACCACCATATATTTT. Its protein is CASSEFRHLTTIYF. The J gene is TRBJ1-3, the V gene TRBV6-1, with D hard to call. This CDR3 has 14 amino acids. Germline CDR1 and CDR2: MNHNS and SASEGT. V was trimmed by 2 bases and J by 9 bases, leaving 14 bases between them.

The J gene is TRBJ2-7, the V gene TRBV27; 8 nucleotides agree with TRBD1. Looked up from germline, CDR1 is MNHEY and CDR2 is SMNVEV (reference sequence). Unmatched junction bases numbered 20, after V lost 1 base and J lost 3 bases. The CDR3 is made up of 20 amino acids. The chain's CDR3 is CASSLLSPGSSTGALYEQYF. CDR3 coding DNA: TGTGCCAGCAGTTTATTGTCCCCCGGGTCCTCGACAGGGGCCCTCTACGAGCAGTACTTC.

The J gene is TRBJ2-7, the V gene TRBV20-1; TRBD2 matches at 11 bases. The germline CDR1 and CDR2 sequences are DFQATT and SNEGSKA (reference sequence). After removal of 3 bases from V and 6 bases from J, the junction contained 7 bases not matched to a gene. There are 14 residues in the CDR3. CDR3 DNA: TGCAGTGCTAGTATTAGCGGGAGGGCCTCCGAGCAGTACTTC. Protein product: CSASISGRASEQYF.

As DNA, the CDR3 is TGTGCCAGCAGCCCAAAGGGACTAGCGGGAGGCCAAGAGACCCAGTACTTC. The encoded protein is CASSPKGLAGGQETQYF. The rearrangement uses TRBV5-4 and TRBJ2-5, with TRBD2 matching 15 bases. CDR3 size: 17 residues. The V and J ends lost 4 bases and 1 base, in that order; junction bases with no gene match: 5. The germline gives CDR1 SGHNT, CDR2 YYREEE (reference sequence).

V and J are TRBV18 and TRBJ2-3; the match to TRBD2 covers 7 bases. The germline V gene has CDR1 KGHSH and CDR2 LQKENI. V dropped 4 bases and J dropped 0; count of bases not matched to a gene: 10. The CDR3 has 17 amino acids. The CDR3 bases are TGTGCCAGCTCACTTGATAGAGCGGGACCAAGCACAGATACGCAGTATTTT. This translates into CASSLDRAGPSTDTQYF. The complete variable domain, with remaining parts taken from reference TRBV18 and TRBJ2-3, reads NAGVMQNPRHLVRRRGQEARLRCSPMKGHSHVYWYRQLPEEGLKFMVYLQKENIIDESGMPKERFSAEFPKEGPSILRIQQVVRGDSAAYFCASSLDRAGPSTDTQYFGPGTRLTVL.

The chain couples TRBV28 to TRBJ1-5; unclear D gene. The CDR3 is 13 amino acids. The germline V and J ends were trimmed by 7 bases and 3 bases, with 10 bases remaining between them. Germline V CDR1 and CDR2: MDHEN, SYDVKM. CDR3 sequence reads: CASKRNINQPQHF. In nucleotides, the CDR3 is TGTGCCAGCAAGCGTAATATCAATCAGCCCCAGCATTTT.

The gene calls are TRBV5-1 and TRBJ2-7; perhaps TRBD1 as D (5 bases). The germline CDR1 and CDR2 sequences are SGHRS and YFSETQ. V lost 5 bases and J lost 0, with 12 bases in between. The length of the CDR3 is 14 residues. CDR3 region: CASSGQGLSYEQYF. As DNA, the CDR3 is TGCGCCAGCAGTGGGCAGGGCCTCTCCTACGAGCAGTACTTC.

This chain connects TRBV5-5 to TRBJ2-1; TRBD1 matches at 9 bases. CDR1 and CDR2 (germline): SGHKS, YYEKEE (reference sequence). The CDR3 consists of 16 residues. The junction had 14 bases not matched to a gene; V was cut back by 4 bases and J by 9 bases. The CDR3 here is CASSPSLQGARGEQFF. CDR3 coding DNA: TGTGCCAGCAGCCCGTCTTTACAGGGGGCGCGGGGTGAGCAGTTCTTC.

The V call is TRBV2, the J call TRBJ1-1; 9 nucleotides line up with TRBD1. Unmatched junction bases numbered 5, after V lost 7 bases and J lost 5 bases. Germline V gene sequence: CDR1 SNHLY, CDR2 FYNNEI. The CDR3 runs to 13 residues. CDR3 nucleotides: TGTGCCAGCACCCCGGACAGGGGTACTGAAGCTTTCTTT. Translating gives CASTPDRGTEAFF.

The chain combines TRBV6-5 with TRBJ1-4, with 9 nucleotides matching TRBD1. Germline assignment: CDR1 MNHEY and CDR2 SVGAGI. The V segment lost 2 bases and the J segment 6 bases; nucleotides outside the gene matches: 7. The CDR3 covers 16 residues. The CDR3 nucleotides are TGTGCCAGCAGTTACGGGACAGGGCGGGGGGATGAAAAACTGTTTTTT. The encoded protein is CASSYGTGRGDEKLFF.

As concerns this clone: Sequence at one end of the junction differs from germline and may be a read error. V usage is TRBV2 and J usage is TRBJ1-5, with 12 bases that match TRBD1. Per germline, CDR1 SNHLY and CDR2 FYNNEI. This CDR3 comprises 15 residues. CDR3 loop: CASSGSGTGGGMVVF. The CDR3 nucleotides read TGTGCCAGCAGTGGTTCCGGGACAGGGGGCGGAATGGTGGTTTTT.

The chain is built from TRBV9 and TRBJ2-1; perhaps TRBD2 as D (5 bases). The germline V and J ends were trimmed by 3 bases and 3 bases, with 16 bases remaining between them. Germline CDR1 is SGDLS and CDR2 is YYNGEE. CDR3 length equals 16 residues. CDR3 DNA sequence: TGTGCCAGCAGCGAGGGAGCCGGGCAAATCTACAATGAGCAGTTCTTC. Translating gives CASSEGAGQIYNEQFF.

V usage is TRBV10-1 and J usage is TRBJ2-1, with 13 bases matching TRBD2. Losses at the gene ends were 6 bases for V and 8 bases for J; bases not matched to a gene: 7. Germline V gives CDR1 WNHNN, CDR2 SYGVQD (reference sequence). This CDR3 spans 15 amino acids. For the CDR3, the DNA is TGCGCCAGCAGCCGGACTAGCGGGAGTTTGGATGAGCAGTTCTTC. This translates into CASSRTSGSLDEQFF.

The rearrangement joins TRBV3-1 (or the pseudogene TRBV3-2) to TRBJ2-7; tentative D call: TRBD2 (6 bases). Germline V lookup: CDR1 LGHDT, CDR2 YNNKEL (reference sequence). The CDR3 contains 14 residues. V dropped 2 bases and J dropped 6 bases, with 14 bases sitting between them. CDR3 in amino acids: CASSQSEGLGEQYF. DNA for the CDR3: TGTGCCAGCAGCCAATCGGAGGGATTAGGCGAGCAGTACTTC.

The chain uses TRBV15 and TRBJ1-1, with D possibly being TRBD1 (5 bases). Trimming cost V 3 bases and J 5 bases, with 10 bases left between them. CDR1 and CDR2 from the germline V gene are LNHNV and YYDKDF (reference sequence). The CDR3 runs 13 residues. CDR3 nucleotide sequence: TGTGCCACCAGCAGTTCACAGGTAACTGAAGCTTTCTTT. This sequence encodes CATSSSQVTEAFF.

The chain couples TRBV5-6 to TRBJ2-1, with 8 bases lining up with TRBD1. After removal of 4 bases from V and 5 bases from J, the junction contained 2 bases not matched to a gene. This CDR3 spans 13 amino acids. The germline CDR1 and CDR2 sequences are SGHDT and YYEEEE. CDR3 bases: TGTGCCAGCAGCAGGGACAGGAACAATGAGCAGTTCTTC. Translation: CASSRDRNNEQFF. The full variable domain, its missing parts supplied by reference TRBV5-6 and TRBJ2-1, is DAGVTQSPTHLIKTRGQQVTLRCSPKSGHDTVSWYQQALGQGPQFIFQYYEEEERQRGNFPDRFSGHQFPNYSSELNVNALLLGDSALYLCASSRDRNNEQFFGPGTRLTVL.

The CDR3 protein is CASSEAAGGNQPQHF. CDR3 bases: TGTGCCAGCAGTGAAGCTGCAGGGGGCAATCAGCCCCAGCATTTT. The V and J genes are TRBV2 and TRBJ1-5; tentatively, D is TRBD1 (6 bases). The CDR3 is 15 residues long. The germline V and J ends were trimmed by 0 bases and 2 bases, with 8 bases remaining between them. CDR1 and CDR2 (germline): SNHLY, FYNNEI.

CDR3 amino acids: CASSTTTGDQPQHF. CDR3 DNA sequence: TGTGCCAGCAGCACGACGACAGGGGATCAGCCCCAGCATTTT. The gene calls are TRBV7-8 and TRBJ1-5; 8 nucleotides agree with TRBD1. Per the germline V gene, CDR1 is SGHVS and CDR2 is FQNEAQ. V shed 5 bases and J 5 bases; nucleotides not matched to a gene: 5. The CDR3 contains 14 residues.

CDR3 protein: CASSLGTGADTQYF. As DNA, the CDR3 is TGCGCCAGCAGCTTAGGGACAGGGGCAGATACGCAGTATTTT. The chain recombines TRBV5-1 with TRBJ2-3; 10 positions agree with TRBD1. Germline CDR1 is SGHRS and CDR2 is YFSETQ. The CDR3 is 14 residues long. The V and J ends lost 2 bases and 4 bases, in that order; junction bases with no gene match: 1.

This chain uses TRBV28 with TRBJ2-5; TRBD1 is a possible D gene (6 bases). Germline V CDR1 and CDR2: MDHEN, SYDVKM. The ends were cut back, 2 bases at V and 0 bases at J, with 7 bases in the middle. This CDR3 contains 14 residues. CDR3 nucleotides: TGTGCCAGCAGTTTAGGACAGTACCAAGAGACCCAGTACTTC. Translation: CASSLGQYQETQYF.

The CDR3 sequence is CASSLVAGNSYEQYF. The CDR3 nucleotides are TGTGCCAGCAGCTTAGTAGCGGGCAATTCCTACGAGCAGTACTTC. The chain joins TRBV7-6 to TRBJ2-7; 7 positions match TRBD2. CDR1 and CDR2 (germline): SGHVS, FNYEAQ. The CDR3 runs to 15 residues. Germline trimming cut 1 base from V and 1 base from J; bases unmatched to any gene: 4.

The CDR3 reads CASSYPGGRTEAFF. The CDR3, as DNA: TGTGCCAGCAGTTATCCAGGGGGTAGGACTGAAGCTTTCTTT. The genes are TRBV6-5 and TRBJ1-1, with TRBD1 matching over 7 bases. Germline V gene sequence: CDR1 MNHEY, CDR2 SVGAGI. CDR3 length: 14 amino acids. The junction had 6 bases not matched to a gene; V was cut back by 3 bases and J by 5 bases.

The V and J genes are TRBV5-1 and TRBJ1-1; D possibly corresponds to TRBD1 (6 bases). Germline-derived CDR1 and CDR2 are SGHRS and YFSETQ. This CDR3 has 14 amino acids. V dropped 4 bases and J dropped 0 bases, with 10 bases sitting between them. DNA of the CDR3: TGCGCCAGCAGCCCGGACAGAATGAACACTGAAGCTTTCTTT. It specifies CASSPDRMNTEAFF.

This chain joins TRBV9 and TRBJ2-3; 8 bases align to TRBD2. This CDR3 comprises 15 residues. Trimming removed 6 bases from V and 3 bases from J; junction bases left unmatched: 9. Germline CDR1 and CDR2: SGDLS and YYNGEE. CDR3 sequence reads: CASTWSGGPTDTQYF. CDR3 DNA: TGTGCCAGCACCTGGTCGGGAGGGCCAACAGATACGCAGTATTTT.

The gene calls are TRBV28 and TRBJ2-1, with 9 bases fitting TRBD2. The CDR3 is 15 amino acids. J gave up 8 bases and V 6 bases, and 11 bases lay outside the gene matches. From germline, CDR1 is MDHEN and CDR2 SYDVKM. The CDR3 sequence: CASSLVGLAAHEQFF. The CDR3 coding sequence is TGTGCCAGCAGCCTTGTGGGACTAGCAGCCCATGAGCAGTTCTTC.